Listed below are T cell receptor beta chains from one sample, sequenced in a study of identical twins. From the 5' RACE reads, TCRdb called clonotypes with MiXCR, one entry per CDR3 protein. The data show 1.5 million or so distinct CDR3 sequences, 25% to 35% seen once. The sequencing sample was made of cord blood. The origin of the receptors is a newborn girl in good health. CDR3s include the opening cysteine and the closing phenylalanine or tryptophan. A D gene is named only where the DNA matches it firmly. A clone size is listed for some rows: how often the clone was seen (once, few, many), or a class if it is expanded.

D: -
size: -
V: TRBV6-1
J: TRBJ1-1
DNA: TGTGCCAGCAGTGATGGGGGCAGTAACACTGAAGCTTTCTTT
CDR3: CASSDGGSNTEAFF

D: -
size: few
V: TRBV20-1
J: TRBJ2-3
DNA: TGCAGTGCTAGAGACCCCACTGCCAGGCGTCGCACAGATACGCAGTATTTT
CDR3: CSARDPTARRRTDTQYF

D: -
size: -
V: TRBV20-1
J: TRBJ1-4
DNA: TGCAGTGCCACCCGGGACGCAACTAATGGAAAACTGTTTTTT
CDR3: CSATRDATNGKLFF

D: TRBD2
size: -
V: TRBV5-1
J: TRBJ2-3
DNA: TGCGCCAGCAGCCCCCGGGCGGGAGTGGTCGATACGCAGTATTTT
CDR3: CASSPRAGVVDTQYF

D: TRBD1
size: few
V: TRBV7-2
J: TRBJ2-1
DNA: TGTGCCAGCAGCCTAAGGACAGGGACGAGGGGAAATGAGCAGTTCTTC
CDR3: CASSLRTGTRGNEQFF

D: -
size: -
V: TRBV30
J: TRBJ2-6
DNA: TGTGCCTGGAGTCAGGGTACTGGGGCCAACGTCCTGACTTTC
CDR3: CAWSQGTGANVLTF

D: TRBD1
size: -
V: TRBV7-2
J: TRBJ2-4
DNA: TGTGCCGGCAGCTTCGAAACAGGGGGCAAAAACATTCAGTACTTC
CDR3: CAGSFETGGKNIQYF

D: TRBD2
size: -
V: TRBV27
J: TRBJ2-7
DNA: TGTGCCAGCAGTTCTATAGCGGGGGGGTCTGTTAATGAGCAGTACTTC
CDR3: CASSSIAGGSVNEQYF

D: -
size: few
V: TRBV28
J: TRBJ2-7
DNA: TGTGCCAGCAGCCAACCCAGGGTAATCGAGCAGTACTTC
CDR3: CASSQPRVIEQYF

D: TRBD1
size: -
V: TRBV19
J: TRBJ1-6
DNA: TGTGCCAGTAGTAGGGGACAGGATAATAATTCACCCCTCCACTTT
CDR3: CASSRGQDNNSPLHF

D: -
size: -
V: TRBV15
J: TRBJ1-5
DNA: TGTGCCACCAGCAGGGCCGGGACATCTTTGGGTAGCAATCAGCCCCAGCATTTT
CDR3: CATSRAGTSLGSNQPQHF

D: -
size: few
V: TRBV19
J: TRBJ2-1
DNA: TGTGCCAGTAGTATAGATGACAGTTCCAATGAGCAGTTCTTC
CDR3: CASSIDDSSNEQFF

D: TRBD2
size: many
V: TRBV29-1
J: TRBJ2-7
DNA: TGCAGCGTGGGCTTAGCGGGAGGTGTGAGCGAGCAGTACTTC
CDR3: CSVGLAGGVSEQYF

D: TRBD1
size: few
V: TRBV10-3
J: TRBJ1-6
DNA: TGTGCCATCAGTGCCGGGACAGTTCCATTTTCACCCCTCCACTTT
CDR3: CAISAGTVPFSPLHF

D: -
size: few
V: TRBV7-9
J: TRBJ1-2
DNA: TGTGCCAGCAGCTTAGGACCCCGGGGGGAGAATGGCTACACCTTC
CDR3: CASSLGPRGENGYTF

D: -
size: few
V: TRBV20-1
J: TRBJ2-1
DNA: TGCAGTGCTGACCCTGAACGGACTTACAATGAGCAGTTCTTC
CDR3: CSADPERTYNEQFF

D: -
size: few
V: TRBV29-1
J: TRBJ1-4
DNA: TGCAGCGCAGCCGGCAGGGGTGATGAAAAACTGTTTTTT
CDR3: CSAAGRGDEKLFF

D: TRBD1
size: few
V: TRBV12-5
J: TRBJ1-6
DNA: TGTGCTAGTGGTTTCTCCGGACAGGGGGTACATTCACCCCTCCACTTT
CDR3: CASGFSGQGVHSPLHF

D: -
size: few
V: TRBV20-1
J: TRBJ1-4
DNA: TGCAGTGCTAGACAGGCTGCAACTAATGAAAAACTGTTTTTT
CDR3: CSARQAATNEKLFF

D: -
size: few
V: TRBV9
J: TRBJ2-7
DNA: TGTGCCAGCAGCGTAGACGCGTCTATCTACTACGAGCAGTACTTC
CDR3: CASSVDASIYYEQYF

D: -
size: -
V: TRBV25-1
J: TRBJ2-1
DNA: TGTGCCAGCAGTGAAGAAAGGACAGTCTACAATGAGCAGTTCTTC
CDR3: CASSEERTVYNEQFF

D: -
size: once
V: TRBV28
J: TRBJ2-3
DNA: TGTGCCAGCAGTTTTCCCCAGACCGGGACCGTATTAGATACGCAGTATTTT
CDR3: CASSFPQTGTVLDTQYF

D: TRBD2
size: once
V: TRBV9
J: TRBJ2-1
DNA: TGTGCCAGCAGCGTGATTAGCGGGAGGGGGGGTTTCAATGTGCAGTTCTTC
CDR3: CASSVISGRGGFNVQFF

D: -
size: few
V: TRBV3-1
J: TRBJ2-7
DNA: TGTGCCAGCAGCGTTCGTTTAAACTACGAGCAGTACTTC
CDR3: CASSVRLNYEQYF

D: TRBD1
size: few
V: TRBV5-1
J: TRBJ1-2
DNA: TGCGCCAGCAGATTAGAACTGAGTCAGGGGGGCCTCTATGGCTACACCTTC
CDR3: CASRLELSQGGLYGYTF

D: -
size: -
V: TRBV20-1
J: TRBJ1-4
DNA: TGCAGTGCTACCGGACACTTAACTAATGAAAAACTGTTTTTT
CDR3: CSATGHLTNEKLFF

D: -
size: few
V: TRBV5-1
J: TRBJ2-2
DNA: TGCGCCAGCAGCCCGGCGGTCCCTGGGTACACCGGGGAGCTGTTTTTT
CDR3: CASSPAVPGYTGELFF

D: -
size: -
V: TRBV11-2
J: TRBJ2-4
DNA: TGTGCCAGCGCAACCGGGGCCCTCGGCATTCAGTACTTC
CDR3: CASATGALGIQYF